Listed below are T cell receptor beta chains from one sample, sequenced in a study of T-cell memory formation after mild COVID-19. TCRdb re-analysed the 5' RACE reads in MiXCR, keeping a single row per CDR3 protein. The sample shows 100,000 or so distinct CDR3 sequences, approximately 10% of them seen only once. The sample comprised PBMCs or a T cell subset sorted from them (not recorded which). These receptors were collected from a man aged 18 to 29 who had mild COVID-19 (a few samples of this study predate the infection). Cell type and time point are not known. Each CDR3 is given with its conserved first and last residue. D genes are given only for firm matches. Clone size, where shown, is once, few, many, or a class for clones that have expanded.

abundance	d_gene	v_gene	j_gene	CDR3nt	CDR3aa
NA	NA	TRBV18	TRBJ2-1	TGTGCCAGCTCACCACGGCAGCCTAGGGAGCAGTTCTTC	CASSPRQPREQFF
few	TRBD1	TRBV12-3/TRBV12-4	TRBJ1-5	TGTGCCAGCAGCTCCGGGACAGCAAATCAGCCCCAGCATTTT	CASSSGTANQPQHF
NA	TRBD1	TRBV7-9	TRBJ2-5	TGTGCCAGCAGCTTGACAGGGGGCCTTTTAAAGGAGACCCAGTACTTC	CASSLTGGLLKETQYF
few	TRBD1	TRBV3-1	TRBJ2-7	TGTGCCAGCAGCCAAGTCTGGGACAGGAGCTCCTACGAGCAGTACTTC	CASSQVWDRSSYEQYF
few	TRBD1	TRBV10-3	TRBJ1-5	TGTGCCATCAGTCCCGGGACAGGGGGGAATCAGCCCCAGCATTTT	CAISPGTGGNQPQHF
many	TRBD2	TRBV4-1	TRBJ2-7	TGCGCCAGCAGCCCACCCGGGAGGGGGGGCCTATACGAGCAGTACTTC	CASSPPGRGGLYEQYF
many	NA	TRBV10-3	TRBJ2-1	TGTGCCATCAGTCCTGAGCCGGGGGCCAATGAGCAGTTCTTC	CAISPEPGANEQFF
many	NA	TRBV21-1	TRBJ1-2	TGTGCCAGCAGCAAAGTGAATCCCTCCCGATATGGCTACACCTTC	CASSKVNPSRYGYTF
few	NA	TRBV7-9	TRBJ2-1	TGTGCCAGCGATCGGACAGGGAGGGATGAGCAGTTCTTC	CASDRTGRDEQFF
many	NA	TRBV6-5	TRBJ1-2	TGTGCCAGCAGGCGACAGGAGAGGAGTCCTAACTATGGCTACACCTTC	CASRRQERSPNYGYTF
few	TRBD2	TRBV4-1	TRBJ2-1	TGCGCCAGCAGCCCGAAGGGCGGGGGGGGTAATGAGCAGTTCTTC	CASSPKGGGGNEQFF
NA	NA	TRBV12-3/TRBV12-4	TRBJ2-3	TGTGCCAGCGGGGAGGGGGAAAAAGATACGCAGTATTTT	CASGEGEKDTQYF
few	TRBD1	TRBV6-5	TRBJ1-5	TGTGCCAGCGGGACAGGCCCTTATCAGCCCCAGCATTTT	CASGTGPYQPQHF
many	NA	TRBV7-9	TRBJ1-2	TGTGCCAGCGAAGGGGTCGCGGGTTTCGATAACTATGGCTACACCTTC	CASEGVAGFDNYGYTF
many	TRBD2	TRBV7-2	TRBJ2-1	TGTGCCAGCAGGTTGCTAGCGGGGGACAACAATGAGCAGTTCTTC	CASRLLAGDNNEQFF
NA	NA	TRBV12-3/TRBV12-4	TRBJ2-1	TGTGCCAGCAGTTTTGGTGCCCCTCAGACTAGTCTAAATGAGCAGTTCTTC	CASSFGAPQTSLNEQFF
few	TRBD1	TRBV11-2	TRBJ1-4	TGTGCCAGCAGCGGACACTCCGCGAGGGGGCTGGCGGAAAAACTGTTTTTT	CASSGHSARGLAEKLFF